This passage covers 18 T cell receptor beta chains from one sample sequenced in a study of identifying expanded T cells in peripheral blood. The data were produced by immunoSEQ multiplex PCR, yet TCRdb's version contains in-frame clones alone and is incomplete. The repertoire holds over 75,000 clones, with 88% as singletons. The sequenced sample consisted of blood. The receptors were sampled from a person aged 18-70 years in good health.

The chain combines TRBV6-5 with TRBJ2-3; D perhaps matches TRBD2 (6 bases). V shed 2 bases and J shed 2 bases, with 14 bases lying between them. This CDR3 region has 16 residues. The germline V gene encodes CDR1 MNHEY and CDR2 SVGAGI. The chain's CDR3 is CASSYAQRVNTDTQYF. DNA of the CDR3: TGTGCCAGCAGTTACGCTCAGCGGGTGAACACAGATACGCAGTATTTT.

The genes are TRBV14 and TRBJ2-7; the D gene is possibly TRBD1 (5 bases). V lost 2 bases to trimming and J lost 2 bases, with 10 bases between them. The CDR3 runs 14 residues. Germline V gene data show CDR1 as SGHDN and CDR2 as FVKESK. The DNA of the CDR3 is TGTGCCAGCAGCCAAAGGCAGGGCGCCTACGAGCAGTACTTC. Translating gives CASSQRQGAYEQYF.

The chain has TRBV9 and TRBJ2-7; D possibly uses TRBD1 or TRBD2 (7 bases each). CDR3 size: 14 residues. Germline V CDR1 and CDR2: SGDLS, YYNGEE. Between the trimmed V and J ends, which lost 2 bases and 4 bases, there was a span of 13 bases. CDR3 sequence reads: CASSVGTAGYEQYF. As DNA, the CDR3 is TGTGCCAGCAGCGTGGGGACAGCGGGGTACGAGCAGTACTTC.

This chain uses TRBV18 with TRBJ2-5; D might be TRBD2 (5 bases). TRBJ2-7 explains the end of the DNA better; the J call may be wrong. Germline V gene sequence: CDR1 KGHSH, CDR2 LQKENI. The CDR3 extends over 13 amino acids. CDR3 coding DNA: TGTGCCAGCTCACCCGGGGAGTTTTACGAGCAGTACTTC. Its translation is CASSPGEFYEQYF.

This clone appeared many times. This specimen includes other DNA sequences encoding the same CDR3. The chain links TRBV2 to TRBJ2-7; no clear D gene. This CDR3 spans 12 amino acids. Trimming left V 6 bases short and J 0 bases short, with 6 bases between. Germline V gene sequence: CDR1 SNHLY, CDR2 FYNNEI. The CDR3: CASSRSSYEQYF. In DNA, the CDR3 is TGTGCCAGCAGCAGGTCCTCCTACGAGCAGTACTTC. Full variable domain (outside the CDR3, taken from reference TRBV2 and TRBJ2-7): EPEVTQTPSHQVTQMGQEVILRCVPISNHLYFYWYRQILGQKVEFLVSFYNNEISEKSEIFDDQFSVERPDGSNFTLKIRSTKLEDSAMYFCASSRSSYEQYFGPGTRLTVT.

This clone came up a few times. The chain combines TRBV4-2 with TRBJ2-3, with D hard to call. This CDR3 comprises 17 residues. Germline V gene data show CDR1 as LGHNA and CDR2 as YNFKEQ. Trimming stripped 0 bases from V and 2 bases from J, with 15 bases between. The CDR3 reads CASSQDMDARTTDTQYF. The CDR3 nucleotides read TGTGCCAGCAGCCAAGATATGGACGCTCGAACCACAGATACGCAGTATTTT.

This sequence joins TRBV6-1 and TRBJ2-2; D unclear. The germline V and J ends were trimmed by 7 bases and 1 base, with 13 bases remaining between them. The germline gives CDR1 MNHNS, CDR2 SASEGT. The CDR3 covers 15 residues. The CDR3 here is CASTGWAENTGELFF. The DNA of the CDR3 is TGTGCCAGCACTGGTTGGGCAGAGAACACCGGGGAGCTGTTTTTT.

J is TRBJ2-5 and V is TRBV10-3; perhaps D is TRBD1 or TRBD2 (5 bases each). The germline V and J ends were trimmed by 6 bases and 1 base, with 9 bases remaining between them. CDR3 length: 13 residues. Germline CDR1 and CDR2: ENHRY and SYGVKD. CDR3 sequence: CAIRDGAQETQYF. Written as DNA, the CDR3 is TGTGCCATCAGGGACGGGGCCCAAGAGACCCAGTACTTC.

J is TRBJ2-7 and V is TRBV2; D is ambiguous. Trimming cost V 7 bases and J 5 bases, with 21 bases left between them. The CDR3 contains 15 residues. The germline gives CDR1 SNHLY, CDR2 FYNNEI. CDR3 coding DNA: TGTGCCAGCAAAATGAAGGCTGTAGGGCTCGACGAGCAGTACTTC. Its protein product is CASKMKAVGLDEQYF.

The CDR3 is CAWSGGGELFF. DNA of the CDR3: TGTGCCTGGAGTGGGGGCGGGGAGCTGTTTTTT. J is TRBJ2-2 and V is TRBV30, with no clear D. The CDR3 loop spans 11 amino acids. Trimming removed 1 base from V and 7 bases from J, with 4 bases in between. Germline V gene lookup returns CDR1 GTSNPN and CDR2 SVGIG (reference sequence).

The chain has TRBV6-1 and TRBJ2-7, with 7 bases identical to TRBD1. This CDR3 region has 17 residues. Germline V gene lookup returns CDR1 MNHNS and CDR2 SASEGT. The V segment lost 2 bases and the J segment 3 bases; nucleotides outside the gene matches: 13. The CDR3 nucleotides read TGTGCCAGCAGTGAAAAGGTGACAGGGATCCCCCTCTACGAGCAGTACTTC. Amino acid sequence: CASSEKVTGIPLYEQYF.

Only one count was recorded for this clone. The CDR3 sequence is CASSVGTGNQPQHF. DNA for the CDR3: TGTGCCAGCAGCGTAGGAACTGGAAATCAGCCCCAGCATTTT. The rearrangement uses TRBV9 and TRBJ1-5; unclear D gene. The CDR3 sequence is 14 residues long. The germline gives CDR1 SGDLS, CDR2 YYNGEE. V gave up 0 bases and J gave up 4 bases, with 8 bases separating them.

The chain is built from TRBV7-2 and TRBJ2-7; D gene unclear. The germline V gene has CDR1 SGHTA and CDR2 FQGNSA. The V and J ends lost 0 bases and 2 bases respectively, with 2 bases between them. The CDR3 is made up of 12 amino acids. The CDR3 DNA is TGTGCCAGCAGCTTAGCAACCTACGAGCAGTACTTC. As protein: CASSLATYEQYF. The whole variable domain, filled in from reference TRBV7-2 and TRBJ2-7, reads GAGVSQSPSNKVTEKGKDVELRCDPISGHTALYWYRQSLGQGLEFLIYFQGNSAPDKSGLPSDRFSAERTGGSVSTLTIQRTQQEDSAVYLCASSLATYEQYFGPGTRLTVT.

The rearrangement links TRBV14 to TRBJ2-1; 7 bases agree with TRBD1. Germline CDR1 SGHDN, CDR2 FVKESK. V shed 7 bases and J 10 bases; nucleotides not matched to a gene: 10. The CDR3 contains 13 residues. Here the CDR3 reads CASTPRGPYEQFF. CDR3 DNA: TGTGCCAGCACCCCAAGGGGGCCTTACGAGCAGTTCTTC.

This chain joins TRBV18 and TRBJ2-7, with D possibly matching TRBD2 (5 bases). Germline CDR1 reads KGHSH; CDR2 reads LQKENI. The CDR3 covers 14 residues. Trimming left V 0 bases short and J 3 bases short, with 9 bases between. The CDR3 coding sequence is TGTGCCAGCTCACCACCCACACGGGGCTACGAGCAGTACTTC. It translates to CASSPPTRGYEQYF.

The CDR3 loop is CASSQLAGGNNEQFF. In nucleotides, the CDR3 is TGTGCCAGCAGCCAATTAGCGGGAGGGAACAATGAGCAGTTCTTC. V usage is TRBV9 and J usage is TRBJ2-1; 11 bases agree with TRBD2. The CDR3 spans 15 residues. Germline V gene sequence: CDR1 SGDLS, CDR2 YYNGEE. V was pared by 4 bases and J by 5 bases, with 5 bases of the junction left unmatched. Filled out from reference TRBV9 and TRBJ2-1, the complete variable domain reads DSGVTQTPKHLITATGQRVTLRCSPRSGDLSVYWYQQSLDQGLQFLIQYYNGEERAKGNILERFSAQQFPDLHSELNLSSLELGDSALYFCASSQLAGGNNEQFFGPGTRLTVL.

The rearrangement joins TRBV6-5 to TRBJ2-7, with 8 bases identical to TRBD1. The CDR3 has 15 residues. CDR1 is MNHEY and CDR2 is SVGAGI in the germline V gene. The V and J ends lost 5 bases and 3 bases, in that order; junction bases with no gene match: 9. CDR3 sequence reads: CASSRPGQGFYEQYF. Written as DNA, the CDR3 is TGTGCCAGCAGTCGCCCAGGACAGGGCTTCTACGAGCAGTACTTC.

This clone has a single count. CDR3 sequence reads: CASSPRGLINTGELFF. The DNA for the CDR3 is TGTGCCAGCTCCCCGCGGGGACTGATAAACACCGGGGAGCTGTTTTTT. The chain has TRBV18 and TRBJ2-2; TRBD2 might be the D (6 bases). This CDR3 is 16 amino acids long. With 6 bases removed from V and 2 bases from J, the gap between germline ends came to 16 bases. CDR1 is KGHSH, CDR2 LQKENI, per germline.